The 15 T cell receptor beta chains listed next were all sequenced from one sample in a study of T cell responses to AZD1222 COVID-19 vaccine. Produced via immunoSEQ multiplex PCR; TCRdb's table is partial and in-frame only. The sample consists of over 150,000 clones, about nine tenths of them appearing once. Source: peripheral blood, taken on day 0 of AZD1222 vaccination. All receptors derive from an adult in good health.

The chain carries TRBV7-9 and TRBJ1-2; TRBD1 might be the D (6 bases). Trimming cost V 3 bases and J 5 bases, with 16 bases left between them. The germline gives CDR1 SEHNR, CDR2 FQNEAQ (reference sequence). The CDR3 sequence is 15 residues long. The CDR3: CASSLDSAFSYGYTF. CDR3 sequence (DNA): TGTGCCAGCAGCTTGGACAGTGCCTTTAGTTATGGCTACACCTTC.

The rearrangement joins TRBV12-5 to TRBJ1-5; TRBD1 matches 7 bases. Trimming took 4 bases from V and 6 from J; bases not matched to a gene: 3. CDR1 and CDR2 (germline): LGHNT, FRNRAP. The CDR3 runs to 13 residues. This CDR3 is CASGWDRGQPQHF. The CDR3 DNA is TGTGCTAGTGGTTGGGACAGAGGTCAGCCCCAGCATTTT.

The chain uses TRBV14 and TRBJ2-2; possible D gene TRBD2, 6 bases. The CDR3 runs 15 residues. V was cut by 7 bases and J by 3 bases, with 15 bases left in between. Per germline, CDR1 SGHDN and CDR2 FVKESK. In nucleotides, the CDR3 is TGTGCCAGCAAGGGACTCAACGTTGACACCGGGGAGCTGTTTTTT. Amino acid sequence: CASKGLNVDTGELFF.

This chain links TRBV14 with TRBJ2-5; weak D call: TRBD1 (5 bases). Trimming shortened V by 2 bases and J by 6 bases, and 7 bases separated the two germline ends. Germline loops: CDR1 SGHDN, CDR2 FVKESK. CDR3 length: 12 amino acids. CDR3 DNA sequence: TGTGCCAGCAGCCAACAGGGTCAGACCCAGTACTTC. Encoded protein: CASSQQGQTQYF.

The rearrangement links TRBV6-1 to TRBJ2-6; 10 bases are shared with TRBD1. After removal of 3 bases from V and 0 bases from J, the junction contained 2 bases not matched to a gene. The CDR3 sequence is 17 residues long. Germline CDR1 and CDR2: MNHNS and SASEGT. CDR3 nucleotides: TGTGCCAGCAGTGACCGGGACAGGGGCTCTGGGGCCAACGTCCTGACTTTC. It specifies CASSDRDRGSGANVLTF.

The chain couples TRBV7-3 to TRBJ1-1; tentative D call: TRBD1 (6 bases). Trimming removed 2 bases at V and 4 bases at J, with 14 bases between. CDR1 is SGHTA and CDR2 is FQGTGA in the germline V gene. The CDR3 is 15 residues long. The CDR3 DNA reads TGTGCCAGCAGCTTAGGGGGGGCTGTCAGCACTGAAGCTTTCTTT. Protein: CASSLGGAVSTEAFF.

This chain uses TRBV5-5 with TRBJ2-7; D is unclear. Trimming pared 6 bases from V and 0 bases from J, leaving 10 bases between. Germline CDR1 and CDR2: SGHKS and YYEKEE (reference sequence). The CDR3 contains 13 residues. CDR3 DNA: TGTGCCAGCAAGGGTAATAGCTCCTACGAGCAGTACTTC. Residues: CASKGNSSYEQYF.

This sequence joins TRBV30 and TRBJ1-4; possibly TRBD1 for D (6 bases). This CDR3 has 14 amino acids. Looked up from germline, CDR1 is GTSNPN and CDR2 is SVGIG (reference sequence). Between the trimmed V and J ends, which lost 2 bases and 7 bases, there was a span of 14 bases. CDR3 nucleotides: TGTGCCTGGAGTTTAGGGGGGCTAGGTGAAAAACTGTTTTTT. It translates to CAWSLGGLGEKLFF.

The chain joins TRBV6-1 to TRBJ2-7; TRBD1 aligns across 7 bases. Germline V lookup: CDR1 MNHNS, CDR2 SASEGT. V shed 3 bases, J shed 0 bases, and the junction held 5 bases outside the gene matches. This CDR3 has 15 amino acids. Here the CDR3 reads CASSDPRDSSYEQYF. In DNA form, the CDR3 reads TGTGCCAGCAGTGACCCCCGGGACAGCTCCTACGAGCAGTACTTC.

The chain uses TRBV7-8 and TRBJ1-1; D call uncertain. From germline, CDR1 is SGHVS and CDR2 FQNEAQ. The V end was cut by 5 bases, the J end by 7 bases, with 8 bases between. This CDR3 contains 11 residues. CDR3 coding DNA: TGTGCCAGCAGCCATCGGGATGAAGCTTTCTTT. The encoded protein is CASSHRDEAFF.

Written as DNA, the CDR3 is TGTGCCAGCAGTAGAAGGGACAGGGGAACTAATGAAAAACTGTTTTTT. This codes for CASSRRDRGTNEKLFF. This chain joins TRBV7-6 and TRBJ1-4, with TRBD1 matching 10 bases. The junction had 5 bases not matched to a gene; V was cut back by 6 bases and J by 1 base. The CDR3 runs to 16 residues. Germline CDR1 is SGHVS and CDR2 is FNYEAQ. The full variable domain, completed using reference TRBV7-6 and TRBJ1-4, is GAGVSQSPRYKVTKRGQDVALRCDPISGHVSLYWYRQALGQGPEFLTYFNYEAQQDKSGLPNDRFSAERPEGSISTLTIQRTEQRDSAMYRCASSRRDRGTNEKLFFGSGTQLSVL.

The CDR3 nucleotides are TGTGCCAGCACCGAGTCACCTTCCTCCTATGGCTACACCTTC. Its protein is CASTESPSSYGYTF. This chain links TRBV28 with TRBJ1-2; D gene unclear. Germline CDR1 MDHEN, CDR2 SYDVKM. Between the trimmed V and J ends, which lost 7 bases and 4 bases, there was a span of 16 bases. The CDR3 covers 14 residues.

This chain connects TRBV10-3 to TRBJ1-3; D remains ambiguous. Germline assignment: CDR1 ENHRY and CDR2 SYGVKD. The V and J ends lost 2 bases and 0 bases respectively, with 5 bases between them. The CDR3 loop spans 14 amino acids. CDR3 nucleotide sequence: TGTGCCATCAGTGAGGTAGACTCTGGAAACACCATATATTTT. The encoded protein is CAISEVDSGNTIYF.

V usage is TRBV11-3 and J usage is TRBJ1-1, with D maybe TRBD1 (6 bases). The CDR3 covers 16 residues. Germline V gene lookup returns CDR1 SGHNT and CDR2 YENEEA. V was clipped by 0 bases and J by 4 bases, with 15 bases between them. The CDR3 DNA reads as TGTGCCAGCAGCTTAGATCAAGGGGGGTGGGCCACTGAAGCTTTCTTT. Protein product: CASSLDQGGWATEAFF.

V is TRBV5-1 and J is TRBJ2-1; the D gene is possibly TRBD2 (5 bases). Germline V gene sequence: CDR1 SGHRS, CDR2 YFSETQ. The CDR3 is 15 amino acids. Trimming pared 0 bases from V and 0 bases from J, leaving 7 bases between. This chain's CDR3 is CASSLAGSSYNEQFF. In DNA, the CDR3 is TGCGCCAGCAGCTTGGCGGGAAGCTCCTACAATGAGCAGTTCTTC. Variable domain in full (rest from reference TRBV5-1 and TRBJ2-1): KAGVTQTPRYLIKTRGQQVTLSCSPISGHRSVSWYQQTPGQGLQFLFEYFSETQRNKGNFPGRFSGRQFSNSRSEMNVSTLELGDSALYLCASSLAGSSYNEQFFGPGTRLTVL.